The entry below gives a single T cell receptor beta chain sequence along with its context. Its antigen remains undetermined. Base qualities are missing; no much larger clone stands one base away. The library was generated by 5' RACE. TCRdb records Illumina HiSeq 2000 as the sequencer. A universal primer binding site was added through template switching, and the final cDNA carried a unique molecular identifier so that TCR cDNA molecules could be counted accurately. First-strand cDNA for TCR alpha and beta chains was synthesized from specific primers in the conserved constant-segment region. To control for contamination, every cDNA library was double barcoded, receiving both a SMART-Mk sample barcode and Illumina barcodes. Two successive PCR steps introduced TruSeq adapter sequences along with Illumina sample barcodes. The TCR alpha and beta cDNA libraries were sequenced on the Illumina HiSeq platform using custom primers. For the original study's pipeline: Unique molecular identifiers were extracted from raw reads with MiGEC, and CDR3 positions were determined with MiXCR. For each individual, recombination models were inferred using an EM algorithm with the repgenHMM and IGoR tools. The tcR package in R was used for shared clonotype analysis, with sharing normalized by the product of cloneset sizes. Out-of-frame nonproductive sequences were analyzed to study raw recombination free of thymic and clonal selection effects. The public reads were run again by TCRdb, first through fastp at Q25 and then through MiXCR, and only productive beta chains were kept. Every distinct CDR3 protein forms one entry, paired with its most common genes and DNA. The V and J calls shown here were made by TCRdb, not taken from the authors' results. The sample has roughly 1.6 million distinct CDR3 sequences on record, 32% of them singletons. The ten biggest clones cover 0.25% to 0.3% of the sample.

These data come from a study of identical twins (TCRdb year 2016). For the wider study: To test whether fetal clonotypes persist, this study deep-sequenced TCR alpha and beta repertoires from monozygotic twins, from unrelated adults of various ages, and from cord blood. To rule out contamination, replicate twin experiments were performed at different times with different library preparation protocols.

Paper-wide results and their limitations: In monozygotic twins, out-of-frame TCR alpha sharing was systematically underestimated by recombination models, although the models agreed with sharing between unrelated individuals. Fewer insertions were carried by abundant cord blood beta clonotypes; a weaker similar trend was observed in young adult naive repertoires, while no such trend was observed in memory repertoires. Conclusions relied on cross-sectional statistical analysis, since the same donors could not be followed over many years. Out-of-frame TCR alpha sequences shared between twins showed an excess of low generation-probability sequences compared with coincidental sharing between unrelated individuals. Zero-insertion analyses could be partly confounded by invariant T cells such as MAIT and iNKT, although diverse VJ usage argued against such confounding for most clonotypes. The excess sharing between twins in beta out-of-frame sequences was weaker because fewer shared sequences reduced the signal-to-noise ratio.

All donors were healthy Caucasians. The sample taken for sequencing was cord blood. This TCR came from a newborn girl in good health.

The DNA sequence is given as TGCGCCAGCAGCTTGGGCCGGGGGGCCTACATAGATACGCAGTATTTT. Translated, this is CASSLGRGAYIDTQYF. The chain uses TRBV5-1 and TRBJ2-3; TRBD2 is a possible D gene, resting on 7 matching bases. CDR1 and CDR2 are read off the germline V gene as SGHRS and YFSETQ. The CDR3 measures 16 amino acids from cysteine to phenylalanine. Here the CDR3 DNA is all that survives: 48 bases in frame from base 1. V and J are truncated by 0 bases and 5 bases respectively, leaving an intervening sequence of 16 bases.